This T cell receptor (beta chain) was observed in a study of cytomegalovirus exposure and HLA in healthy donors. The CDR3 runs to 15 residues. The junction had 3 bases not matched to a gene; V was cut back by 3 bases and J by 5 bases. Germline CDR1 and CDR2: ENHRY and SYGVKD. In nominal health when sampled, donors likely had unrecorded immune exposures nonetheless. The PCR contained 60 Vbeta and 13 Jbeta primers. Generated by immunoSEQ multiplex PCR, the TCRdb table keeps only in-frame clones and is missing some. Here the sample spans 150,000 to 200,000 clones, more than 80% being singletons. This clonotype was obtained from a man between 18 and 29 years old in good health and CMV-seronegative. This chain joins TRBV10-3 and TRBJ2-1; 11 positions match TRBD2. Sequenced material: PBMCs. Here the CDR3 DNA reads TGTGCCATCAGTGAAAAACTAGCGGGGGACAATGAGCAGTTCTTC. Protein sequence: CAISEKLAGDNEQFF.